This T cell receptor beta chain emerged from a study of molecular identifiers for immune sequencing clone quantification. Findings and caveats of the study: Barcode sharing among identical TCR molecules could make large clones appear smaller. In CMV-specific effectors, clones above 20 copies held over 99% of molecules; naive, under 1%. Amid one million naive cells, spiked Jurkat TCR RNA from one cell was reportedly still detectable.

The CDR3 has 16 residues. In germline, CDR1 is DFQATT, CDR2 SNEGSKA (reference sequence). The ends lost 5 bases at V and 0 bases at J; junction bases unmatched: 13. As concerns this clonotype: The antigen is undetermined.

Listed TCR primers and previously described methods were used for bulk TCR libraries. TCRdb itself ran the PCR reads through MiXCR, one entry per CDR3 protein. The sample holds over 300,000 distinct CDR3 sequences, about 22% seen once. This sequence originates from a human donor in good health. Some libraries in this study had Jurkat cell RNA spiked in. The rearrangement links TRBV20-1 to TRBJ2-7; 7 nucleotides line up with TRBD1. Sequences were obtained from naive CD8+ T cells from blood, with Jurkat cell RNA spiked in. Noted subset: FACS-sorted CD8+CD4-CCR7+CD45RA+ naive T cells. CDR3 loop: CSAPPEIRGSSYEQYF. CDR3 DNA sequence: TGCAGTGCTCCCCCAGAGATCAGGGGGAGCTCCTACGAGCAGTACTTC.